Listed below are T cell receptor beta chains from one sample, sequenced in a study of shared clonotypes between healthy human individuals. Sequencing was performed with immunoSEQ multiplex PCR; in TCRdb, only in-frame clones are kept and a portion is missing. The sample yields around 2,100,000 clones, about 95% seen once. Source material: naive CD8+ T cells sorted from blood. These receptors were taken from a man between 18 and 29 years old in good health. The CDR3 runs from the conserved cysteine through the conserved F or W. Each record gives: clone size, V gene, D gene, J gene, CDR3 protein, CDR3 DNA. A D gene is named only where the DNA matches it firmly. Size is omitted from some rows. Given values are once, few, many or a class for expanded clones.

.	TRBV6-1	.	TRBJ2-7	CAAGVRDVYEQYF	TGTGCCGCAGGAGTCAGGGACGTTTACGAGCAGTACTTC
.	TRBV4-1	TRBD1	TRBJ2-5	CASSLWTGALQETQYF	TGCGCCAGCAGCCTCTGGACAGGGGCCCTCCAAGAGACCCAGTACTTC
.	TRBV4-3	TRBD2	TRBJ2-7	CASSQGLASSYEQYF	TGCGCCAGCAGCCAGGGACTAGCAAGTTCCTACGAGCAGTACTTC
.	TRBV5-6	.	TRBJ1-1	CASSLAGGVGTEAFF	TGTGCCAGCAGCTTGGCCGGGGGAGTGGGCACTGAAGCTTTCTTT
.	TRBV29-1	.	TRBJ1-4	CSVEEEGEKLFF	TGCAGCGTTGAAGAAGAGGGTGAAAAACTGTTTTTT
.	TRBV4-3	TRBD2	TRBJ2-7	CASSQDQGLARYEQYF	TGCGCCAGCAGCCAAGATCAGGGACTAGCGCGCTACGAGCAGTACTTC
.	TRBV7-2	.	TRBJ1-1	CASSLSGSTEAFF	TGTGCCAGCAGCTTATCGGGGTCCACTGAAGCTTTCTTT
.	TRBV27	TRBD2	TRBJ2-2	CASSPGLAGGNTGELFF	TGTGCCAGCAGCCCAGGACTAGCGGGAGGTAACACCGGGGAGCTGTTTTTT
once	TRBV6-5	TRBD1	TRBJ1-5	CASSSTGANQPQHF	TGTGCCAGCAGTTCGACAGGGGCCAATCAGCCCCAGCATTTT
.	TRBV4-1	TRBD2	TRBJ2-4	CASSPSGTSGNIQYF	TGCGCCAGCAGCCCGTCCGGGACTAGCGGAAACATTCAGTACTTC
.	TRBV6-5	.	TRBJ2-1	CASSYSPSSYNEQFF	TGTGCCAGCAGTTACTCCCCGAGCTCCTACAATGAGCAGTTCTTC
.	TRBV6-6	.	TRBJ2-2	CAAAELNTGELFF	TGTGCCGCGGCAGAGCTGAACACCGGGGAGCTGTTTTTT
.	TRBV29-1	.	TRBJ2-1	CSVEIEGGTFGYNEQFF	TGCAGCGTTGAAATAGAGGGGGGGACTTTTGGCTACAATGAGCAGTTCTTC
once	TRBV7-7	.	TRBJ2-5	CASSLDGPLETQYF	TGTGCTAGCAGCTTAGATGGCCCCCTGGAGACCCAGTACTTC
.	TRBV7-3	.	TRBJ2-3	CASSLGTTDTDTQYF	TGTGCCAGCAGCTTAGGGACGACAGACACAGATACGCAGTATTTT
few	TRBV7-2	TRBD1	TRBJ1-6	CASSFLTGDSPLHF	TGTGCCAGCAGCTTTTTAACAGGGGATTCACCCCTCCACTTT
.	TRBV9	.	TRBJ2-3	CASSARDPNTDTQYF	TGTGCCAGCAGCGCCCGGGACCCAAACACAGATACGCAGTATTTT
.	TRBV20-1	TRBD1	TRBJ1-1	CSARQGGRAFF	TGCAGTGCTAGACAGGGGGGTCGAGCTTTCTTT
.	TRBV15	.	TRBJ1-1	CATSRRHGTEAFF	TGTGCCACCAGCAGACGGCATGGGACTGAAGCTTTCTTT
.	TRBV10-3	TRBD1	TRBJ2-5	CAISEFDRDQETQYF	TGTGCCATCAGTGAGTTCGACAGGGACCAAGAGACCCAGTACTTC
.	TRBV5-4	TRBD2	TRBJ2-4	CASSLAGGPKNIQYF	TGTGCCAGCAGTTTAGCGGGAGGACCCAAAAACATTCAGTACTTC
once	TRBV4-1	.	TRBJ2-3	CASGSTDTQYF	TGCGCCAGCGGGAGCACAGATACGCAGTATTTT
.	TRBV6-1	.	TRBJ1-4	CASSERGSFFNNEKLFF	TGTGCCAGCAGTGAAAGGGGTTCCTTCTTTAATAATGAAAAACTGTTTTTT
.	TRBV4-3	.	TRBJ2-1	CASSQGGGSSYNEQFF	TGCGCCAGCAGCCAAGGCGGTGGGAGCTCCTACAATGAGCAGTTCTTC
once	TRBV29-1	.	TRBJ2-7	CSVGGSSYEQYF	TGCAGCGTTGGAGGCAGCTCCTACGAGCAGTACTTC
.	TRBV19	.	TRBJ2-2	CAAGGGGAWDTGELFF	TGTGCCGCCGGAGGAGGGGGCGCCTGGGACACCGGGGAGCTGTTTTTT
once	TRBV10-3	.	TRBJ1-6	CAISGAGDNSPLHF	TGTGCCATCAGTGGGGCCGGAGATAATTCACCCCTCCACTTT
.	TRBV10-3	TRBD2	TRBJ2-7	CAITMASGDEQYF	TGTGCCATCACAATGGCTAGCGGCGACGAGCAGTACTTC
.	TRBV19	.	TRBJ2-7	CASSIRTNFYEQYF	TGTGCCAGTAGTATCAGAACAAACTTCTACGAGCAGTACTTC
.	TRBV27	.	TRBJ2-7	CASSSTPGTGYEQYF	TGTGCCAGCAGTTCTACGCCCGGGACTGGGTACGAGCAGTACTTC
.	TRBV2	.	TRBJ1-1	CASSESWGEALNTEAFF	TGTGCCAGCAGTGAATCGTGGGGGGAAGCCCTGAACACTGAAGCTTTCTTT
.	TRBV25-1	.	TRBJ2-5	CASSAPHRQETQYF	TGTGCCAGCTCAGCCCCTCATCGGCAAGAGACCCAGTACTTC
.	TRBV11-2	.	TRBJ2-7	CASSLAGLSYEQYF	TGTGCCAGCAGCTTAGCAGGCCTCTCCTACGAGCAGTACTTC
.	TRBV4-1	TRBD1	TRBJ1-1	CASSLGTGATEAFF	TGCGCCAGCAGCCTCGGGACAGGAGCCACTGAAGCTTTCTTT
.	TRBV5-1	TRBD2	TRBJ2-2	CASSLRASGRALDTGELFF	TGCGCCAGCAGCTTGCGGGCTAGCGGGAGGGCCTTGGACACTGGGGAGCTGTTTTTT
once	TRBV27	.	TRBJ2-3	CASSHGTRGRDTQYF	TGTGCCAGCAGTCACGGGACACGAGGCCGGGATACGCAGTATTTT
.	TRBV6-5	.	TRBJ2-7	CASSYSPSGNYEQYF	TGTGCCAGCAGTTACTCCCCATCAGGGAACTACGAGCAGTACTTC
few	TRBV29-1	TRBD1	TRBJ1-2	CSVERLLQGDYGYTF	TGCAGCGTTGAAAGATTGCTACAGGGGGACTATGGCTACACCTTC
.	TRBV6-5	.	TRBJ1-2	CASSYGVGLSNYGYTF	TGTGCCAGCAGTTACGGGGTAGGGCTCTCCAACTATGGCTACACCTTC
.	TRBV2	.	TRBJ2-2	CASSEMGADTGELFF	TGTGCCAGCAGTGAAATGGGGGCCGACACCGGGGAGCTGTTTTTT
.	TRBV6-5	TRBD1	TRBJ1-4	CASSWTGVEKLFF	TGTGCCAGCAGTTGGACAGGGGTGGAAAAACTGTTTTTT
.	TRBV6-1	.	TRBJ1-1	CATMGLAVGTEAFF	TGTGCCACTATGGGGCTGGCGGTCGGCACTGAAGCTTTCTTT
.	TRBV28	.	TRBJ1-5	CASSLVQRLSNQPQHF	TGTGCCAGCAGTTTAGTACAGAGACTTAGCAATCAGCCCCAGCATTTT
.	TRBV5-6	.	TRBJ1-1	CASSLWGGDTEAFF	TGTGCCAGCAGCTTGTGGGGAGGGGACACTGAAGCTTTCTTT
.	TRBV7-9	.	TRBJ2-5	CASSLGDLAGETQYF	TGTGCCAGCAGCTTAGGGGATCTCGCAGGGGAGACCCAGTACTTC
.	TRBV9	.	TRBJ2-7	CASSLGEKGLEQYF	TGTGCCAGCAGCCTAGGGGAGAAGGGGCTAGAGCAGTACTTC
few	TRBV19	.	TRBJ2-7	CASSQNSYEQYF	TGTGCCAGTAGTCAGAACTCCTACGAGCAGTACTTC
.	TRBV9	TRBD2	TRBJ2-3	CASSTSGSTDTQYF	TGTGCCAGCAGCACTAGCGGAAGCACAGATACGCAGTATTTT
.	TRBV7-9	.	TRBJ2-7	CASSLSETYEQYF	TGTGCCAGCAGCTTATCAGAGACCTACGAGCAGTACTTC
.	TRBV27	TRBD1	TRBJ2-3	CASSLAGGDPAQYF	TGTGCCAGCAGTTTAGCAGGGGGAGACCCCGCGCAGTATTTT
.	TRBV30	.	TRBJ2-3	CAWRGGPGDTDTQYF	TGTGCCTGGAGGGGGGGGCCGGGTGACACAGATACGCAGTATTTT
.	TRBV6-5	TRBD1	TRBJ1-1	CASSPGTGVTEAFF	TGTGCCAGCAGCCCCGGGACAGGGGTAACTGAAGCTTTCTTT
.	TRBV7-8	.	TRBJ2-7	CASSLRGSYEQYF	TGTGCCAGCAGCCTTAGGGGCTCCTACGAGCAGTACTTC
once	TRBV9	.	TRBJ1-5	CASSVEAEYDQPQHF	TGTGCCAGCAGCGTAGAGGCAGAGTACGATCAGCCCCAGCATTTT
.	TRBV18	.	TRBJ1-4	CASSVLTAATNEKLFF	TGTGCCAGCTCAGTCCTGACCGCTGCAACTAATGAAAAACTGTTTTTT
.	TRBV7-9	.	TRBJ1-1	CASSPEGPNTEAFF	TGTGCCAGCAGCCCCGAGGGTCCGAACACTGAAGCTTTCTTT
.	TRBV5-6	.	TRBJ2-7	CASSLEPSDEQYF	TGTGCCAGCAGCTTAGAGCCCTCGGACGAGCAGTACTTC
.	TRBV27	.	TRBJ1-1	CASRVGAGRTEAFF	TGTGCCAGTAGGGTGGGGGCTGGAAGAACTGAAGCTTTCTTT
once	TRBV6-6	.	TRBJ2-7	CASSYSKGYEQYF	TGTGCCAGCAGTTACTCGAAGGGATACGAGCAGTACTTC
.	TRBV29-1	.	TRBJ2-5	CSVAKGGDQYF	TGCAGCGTCGCGAAGGGGGGAGACCAGTACTTC